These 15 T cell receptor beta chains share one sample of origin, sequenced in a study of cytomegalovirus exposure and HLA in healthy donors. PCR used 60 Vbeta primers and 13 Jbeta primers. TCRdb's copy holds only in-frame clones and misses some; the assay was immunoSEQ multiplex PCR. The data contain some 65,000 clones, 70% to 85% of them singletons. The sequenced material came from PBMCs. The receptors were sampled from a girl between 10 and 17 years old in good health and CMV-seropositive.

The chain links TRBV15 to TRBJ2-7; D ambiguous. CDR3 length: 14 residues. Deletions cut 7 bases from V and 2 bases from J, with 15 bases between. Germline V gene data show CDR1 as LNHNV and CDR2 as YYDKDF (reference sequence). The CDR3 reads CATNQAKRPYEQYF. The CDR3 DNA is TGTGCCACCAATCAAGCCAAACGCCCCTACGAGCAGTACTTC.

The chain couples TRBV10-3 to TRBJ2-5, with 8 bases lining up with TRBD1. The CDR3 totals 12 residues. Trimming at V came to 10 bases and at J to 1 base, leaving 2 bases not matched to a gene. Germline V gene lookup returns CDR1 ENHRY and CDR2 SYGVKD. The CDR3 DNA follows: TGTGCCACCCAGGGGGCCCAAGAGACCCAGTACTTC. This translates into CATQGAQETQYF.

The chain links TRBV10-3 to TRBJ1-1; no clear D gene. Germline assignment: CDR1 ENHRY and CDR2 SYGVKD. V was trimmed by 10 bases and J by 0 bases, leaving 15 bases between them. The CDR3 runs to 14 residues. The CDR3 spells CATTTAGMNTEAFF. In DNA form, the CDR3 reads TGTGCCACGACGACGGCGGGGATGAACACTGAAGCTTTCTTT.

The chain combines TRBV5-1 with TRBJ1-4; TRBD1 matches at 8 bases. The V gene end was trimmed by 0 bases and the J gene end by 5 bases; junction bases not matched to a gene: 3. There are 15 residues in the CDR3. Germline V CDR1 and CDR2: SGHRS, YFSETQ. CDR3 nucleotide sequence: TGCGCCAGCAGCTTGGGGACAGGGTGGAATGAAAAACTGTTTTTT. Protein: CASSLGTGWNEKLFF.

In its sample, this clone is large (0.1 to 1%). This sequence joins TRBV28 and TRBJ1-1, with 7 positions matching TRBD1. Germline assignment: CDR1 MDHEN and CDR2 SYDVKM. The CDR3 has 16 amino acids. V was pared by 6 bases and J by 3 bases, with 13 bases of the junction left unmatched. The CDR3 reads CASSDRVSEWDTEAFF. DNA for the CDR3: TGTGCCAGCAGCGACAGGGTCTCTGAATGGGACACTGAAGCTTTCTTT.

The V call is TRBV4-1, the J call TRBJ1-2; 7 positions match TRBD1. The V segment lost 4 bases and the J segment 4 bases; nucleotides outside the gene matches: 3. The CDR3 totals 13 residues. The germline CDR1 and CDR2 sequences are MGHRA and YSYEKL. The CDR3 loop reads CASSPRDSYGYTF. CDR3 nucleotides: TGCGCCAGCAGCCCCCGGGACAGCTATGGCTACACCTTC.

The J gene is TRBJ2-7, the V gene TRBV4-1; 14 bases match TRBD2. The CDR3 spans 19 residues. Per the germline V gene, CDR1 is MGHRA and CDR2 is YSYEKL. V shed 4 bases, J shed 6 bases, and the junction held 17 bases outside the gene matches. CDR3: CASSLVPGLAGVRGFEQYF. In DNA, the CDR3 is TGCGCCAGCAGCCTCGTCCCGGGACTAGCGGGAGTGAGGGGGTTCGAGCAGTACTTC.

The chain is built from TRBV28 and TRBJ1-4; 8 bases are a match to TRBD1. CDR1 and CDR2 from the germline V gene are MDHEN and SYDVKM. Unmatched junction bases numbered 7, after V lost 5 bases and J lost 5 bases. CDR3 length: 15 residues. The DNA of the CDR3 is TGTGCCAGCAGTCTCAGGGGGCGTGGGAATGAAAAACTGTTTTTT. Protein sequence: CASSLRGRGNEKLFF.

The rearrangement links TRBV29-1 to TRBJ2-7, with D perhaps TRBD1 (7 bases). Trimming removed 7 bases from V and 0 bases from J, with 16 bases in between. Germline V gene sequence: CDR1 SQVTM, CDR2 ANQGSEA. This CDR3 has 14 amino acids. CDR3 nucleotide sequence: TGCAGCGCGCGGAGGGGGCCTCTCTCCTACGAGCAGTACTTC. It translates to CSARRGPLSYEQYF.

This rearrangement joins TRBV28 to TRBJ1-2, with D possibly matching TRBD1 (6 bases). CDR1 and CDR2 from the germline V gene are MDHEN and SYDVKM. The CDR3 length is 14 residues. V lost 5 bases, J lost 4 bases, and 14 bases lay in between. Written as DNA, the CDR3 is TGTGCCAGCAGTCCCTCCGGGACAATCTATGGCTACACCTTC. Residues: CASSPSGTIYGYTF.

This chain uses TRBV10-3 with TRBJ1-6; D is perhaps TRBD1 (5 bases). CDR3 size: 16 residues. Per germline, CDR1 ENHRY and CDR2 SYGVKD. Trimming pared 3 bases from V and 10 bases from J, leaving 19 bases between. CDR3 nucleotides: TGTGCCATCAGTGACGGCAGGGCAAGACACGGGTCACCCCTCCACTTT. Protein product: CAISDGRARHGSPLHF.

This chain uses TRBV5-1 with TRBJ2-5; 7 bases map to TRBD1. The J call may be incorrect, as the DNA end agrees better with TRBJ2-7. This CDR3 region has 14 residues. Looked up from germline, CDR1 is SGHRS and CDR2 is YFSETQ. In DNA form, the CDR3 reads TGCGCCAGCAGCGCCACAGGGGACGGGTACGAGCAGTACTTC. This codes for CASSATGDGYEQYF.

The CDR3 sequence: CASSRDAAEPQHF. The CDR3, as DNA: TGCGCCAGCAGCCGAGACGCGGCCGAGCCCCAGCATTTT. V and J are TRBV4-1 and TRBJ1-5; D not certain. Looked up from germline, CDR1 is MGHRA and CDR2 is YSYEKL. Trimming took 4 bases from V and 8 from J, leaving 12 bases between them. The CDR3 totals 13 residues.

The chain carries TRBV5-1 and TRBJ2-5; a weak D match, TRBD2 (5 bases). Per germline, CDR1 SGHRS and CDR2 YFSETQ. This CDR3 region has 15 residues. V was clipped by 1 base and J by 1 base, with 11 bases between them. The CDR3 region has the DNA TGCGCCAGCAGCTTGAGCTGGCGGGCCCAAGAGACCCAGTACTTC. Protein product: CASSLSWRAQETQYF.

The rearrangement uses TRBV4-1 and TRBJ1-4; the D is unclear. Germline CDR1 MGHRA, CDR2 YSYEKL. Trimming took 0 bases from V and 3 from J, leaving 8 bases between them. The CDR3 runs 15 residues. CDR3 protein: CASSQDPVSNEKLFF. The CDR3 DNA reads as TGCGCCAGCAGCCAAGACCCGGTGTCTAATGAAAAACTGTTTTTT.